The next 6 T cell receptor beta chains were all read from a single sample in a study of regulatory T cells in long-lasting Graves disease. Time point denoted: persistent/refractory GD, antithyroid drugs over 5 years with positive TRAb. Scientists built the TCR library using RNA that was extracted from PBMCs. The authors built TCR beta libraries using iRepertoire HTBI primers and Arm-PCR of CDR3 regions. TCRdb fed the multiplex PCR reads into MiXCR, producing one record per CDR3 protein. This table holds around 450,000 distinct CDR3 sequences, roughly 21% found once. This material consisted of peripheral blood mononuclear cells (PBMCs), taken when the disease was refractory, from a patient treated with antithyroid drugs. These receptors all come from a female donor with Graves disease.

This rearrangement joins TRBV3-1 to TRBJ2-7; TRBD1 aligns across 11 bases. CDR1 is LGHDT and CDR2 is YNNKEL in the germline V gene (reference sequence). This CDR3 region has 17 residues. V shed 2 bases and J 5 bases; nucleotides not matched to a gene: 11. The CDR3 region is CASSQTTLRDRGNEQYF. Here the CDR3 DNA reads TGTGCCAGCAGCCAAACTACGCTCCGGGACAGGGGGAACGAGCAGTACTTC.

This chain connects TRBV25-1 to TRBJ1-6; TRBD1 is a possible D gene (5 bases). The CDR3 runs 15 residues. Trimming removed 2 bases from V and 9 bases from J, with 14 bases in between. Germline V gene lookup returns CDR1 MGHDK and CDR2 SYGVNS. CDR3 nucleotide sequence: TGTGCCAGCAGTGAAGACAGTGTCAAAAGTTCACCCCTCCACTTT. Residues: CASSEDSVKSSPLHF.

In this sample, this clonotype turned up many times. The V gene is TRBV29-1, the J gene TRBJ2-7, with D possibly being TRBD1 or TRBD2 (5 bases each). This CDR3 contains 16 residues. Germline V gene sequence: CDR1 SQVTM, CDR2 ANQGSEA. V lost 7 bases to trimming and J lost 5 bases, with 27 bases between them. The CDR3 bases are TGCAGCGCTGGGGCGGGTAGAGTCCCAAGTGTCCACGAGCAGTACTTC. It is translated as CSAGAGRVPSVHEQYF.

V and J are TRBV11-3 and TRBJ2-1; D unclear. This CDR3 contains 15 residues. The germline CDR1 and CDR2 sequences are SGHNT and YENEEA. The V gene lost 3 bases and the J gene lost 1 base, with 10 bases spanning the gap. The CDR3 region is CASSFPARSYNEQFF. The CDR3 coding sequence is TGTGCCAGCAGCTTTCCCGCCCGTTCCTACAATGAGCAGTTCTTC.

This clonotype was counted only a few times. The V and J genes are TRBV5-1 and TRBJ2-7, with D maybe TRBD2 (6 bases). The CDR3 has 15 residues. The germline V and J ends were trimmed by 4 bases and 0 bases, with 14 bases remaining between them. Germline assignment: CDR1 SGHRS and CDR2 YFSETQ. The CDR3 is CASSPGLFSSYEQYF. The DNA for the CDR3 is TGCGCCAGCAGCCCGGGACTCTTTAGCTCCTACGAGCAGTACTTC. Complete variable domain (other parts from reference TRBV5-1 and TRBJ2-7): KAGVTQTPRYLIKTRGQQVTLSCSPISGHRSVSWYQQTPGQGLQFLFEYFSETQRNKGNFPGRFSGRQFSNSRSEMNVSTLELGDSALYLCASSPGLFSSYEQYFGPGTRLTVT.

The V call is TRBV20-1, the J call TRBJ1-2, with D possibly matching TRBD1 (5 bases). V was shortened by 0 bases and J by 8 bases, with 10 bases between the two germline ends. The length of the CDR3 is 12 residues. Looked up from germline, CDR1 is DFQATT and CDR2 is SNEGSKA (reference sequence). CDR3 loop: CSARDPGSGYTF. The CDR3 DNA reads as TGCAGTGCTAGAGACCCAGGGAGCGGCTACACCTTC.